Presented here are 18 T cell receptor beta chains from one specimen sequenced in a study of PD-L1 blockade in urothelial cancer. TCRdb keeps only in-frame clones here, not all; method: immunoSEQ multiplex PCR. The repertoire holds roughly 120,000 clones, around 84% seen once, with about 2.9% in the top ten. The time point was: pretreatment peripheral blood. The sample consisted of PBMCs, taken around atezolizumab (anti-PD-L1) treatment. The receptors were gathered from a man aged 45-65 years with urothelial cancer.

The rearrangement links TRBV6-5 to TRBJ1-6; TRBD1 might be the D (6 bases). The germline gives CDR1 MNHEY, CDR2 SVGAGI. V was clipped by 2 bases and J by 8 bases, with 10 bases between them. The CDR3 has 14 residues. This CDR3 reads CASSYIQGYSPLHF. DNA of the CDR3: TGTGCCAGCAGTTACATACAGGGTTATTCACCCCTCCACTTT.

The chain couples TRBV6-5 to TRBJ1-5, with D perhaps matching TRBD1 (6 bases). CDR3 length: 13 amino acids. CDR1 is MNHEY, CDR2 SVGAGI, per germline. Trimming left V 2 bases short and J 6 bases short, with 8 bases between. The CDR3 region is CASSYDRTQPQHF. CDR3 DNA: TGTGCCAGCAGTTACGACAGGACTCAGCCCCAGCATTTT.

The chain's CDR3 is CASRALAFSPLHF. The CDR3 region has the DNA TGTGCCAGCAGGGCCCTGGCATTCTCGCCCCTCCACTTT. The gene calls are TRBV28 and TRBJ1-6; D not resolved. The CDR3 contains 13 residues. Trimming took off 6 bases at V and 13 bases at J, with 16 bases between the two ends. Germline CDR1 MDHEN, CDR2 SYDVKM.

This clone occurred once. V is TRBV7-2 and J is TRBJ2-7; TRBD2 matches 8 bases. The CDR3 has 16 residues. V dropped 1 base and J dropped 5; count of bases not matched to a gene: 10. Germline V gene data show CDR1 as SGHTA and CDR2 as FQGNSA. The CDR3 DNA reads TGTGCCAGCAGCTTAGGGGGCGGGAGGTCGGGCCACGAGCAGTACTTC. This sequence encodes CASSLGGGRSGHEQYF.

This clone was seen a few times. J is TRBJ2-7 and V is TRBV10-2; maybe TRBD2 (6 bases). CDR1 is WSHSY and CDR2 is SAAADI in the germline V gene. V shed 2 bases and J shed 5 bases, with 13 bases lying between them. This CDR3 contains 14 residues. As DNA, the CDR3 is TGCGCCAGCAGTGAGGGGACTTCCGAGGACGAGCAGTACTTC. This sequence encodes CASSEGTSEDEQYF.

The rearrangement uses TRBV5-1 and TRBJ1-2; a weak D match, TRBD1 (5 bases). Germline CDR1 reads SGHRS; CDR2 reads YFSETQ. The CDR3 contains 15 residues. V was clipped by 1 base and J by 4 bases, with 14 bases between them. This chain's CDR3 is CASSLRQGSPYGYTF. The CDR3 DNA sequence: TGCGCCAGCAGCTTGAGGCAGGGAAGCCCCTATGGCTACACCTTC.

The chain uses TRBV19 and TRBJ1-5, with 8 bases identical to TRBD1. In germline, CDR1 is LNHDA, CDR2 SQIVND (reference sequence). Trimming took 7 bases from V and 2 from J; bases not matched to a gene: 13. The CDR3 is 17 residues long. The CDR3 loop is CASTKSHGQGRNQPQHF. As DNA, the CDR3 is TGTGCCAGTACCAAATCACACGGACAGGGACGCAATCAGCCCCAGCATTTT.

V usage is TRBV18 and J usage is TRBJ1-3; D uncertain. V lost 2 bases and J 4 bases, leaving 9 bases between the germline ends. The germline V gene encodes CDR1 KGHSH and CDR2 LQKENI. This CDR3 contains 14 residues. The CDR3 DNA follows: TGTGCCAGCTCACCAGTAGTATCCGGAAACACCATATATTTT. Translated, it gives CASSPVVSGNTIYF.

Note on this clone: Distinct nucleotide sequences in the sample also encode this CDR3. V is TRBV5-4 and J is TRBJ2-7; tentative D call: TRBD2 (6 bases). CDR3 length: 14 residues. Per germline, CDR1 SGHNT and CDR2 YYREEE (reference sequence). The germline V and J ends were trimmed by 0 bases and 0 bases, with 7 bases remaining between them. CDR3 protein: CASSLDGSSYEQYF. In DNA form, the CDR3 reads TGTGCCAGCAGCTTGGACGGGAGCTCCTACGAGCAGTACTTC. Based on the CDR3 plus reference TRBV5-4 and TRBJ2-7, the full variable domain is ETGVTQSPTHLIKTRGQQVTLRCSSQSGHNTVSWYQQALGQGPQFIFQYYREEENGRGNFPPRFSGLQFPNYSSELNVNALELDDSALYLCASSLDGSSYEQYFGPGTRLTVT.

This chain connects TRBV7-2 to TRBJ1-5; a weak D match, TRBD1 (5 bases). Germline CDR1 reads SGHTA; CDR2 reads FQGNSA. CDR3 length equals 14 residues. V lost 4 bases and J 8 bases, leaving 15 bases between the germline ends. CDR3 in amino acids: CASSSGGAGKPQHF. CDR3 DNA sequence: TGTGCCAGCAGCTCCGGAGGGGCGGGTAAGCCCCAGCATTTT. Filled out from reference TRBV7-2 and TRBJ1-5, the complete variable domain reads GAGVSQSPSNKVTEKGKDVELRCDPISGHTALYWYRQSLGQGLEFLIYFQGNSAPDKSGLPSDRFSAERTGGSVSTLTIQRTQQEDSAVYLCASSSGGAGKPQHFGDGTRLSIL.

This chain connects TRBV18 to TRBJ2-5, with unresolved D. The germline V gene has CDR1 KGHSH and CDR2 LQKENI. Trimming shortened V by 0 bases and J by 3 bases, and 5 bases separated the two germline ends. The CDR3 consists of 13 residues. CDR3 loop: CASSPPVEETQYF. The CDR3 bases are TGTGCCAGCTCACCACCCGTAGAAGAGACCCAGTACTTC.

V usage is TRBV28 and J usage is TRBJ2-7, with a weak D call TRBD1 (6 bases). Germline CDR1 MDHEN, CDR2 SYDVKM. Trimming pared 6 bases from V and 2 bases from J, leaving 11 bases between. This CDR3 spans 13 amino acids. The CDR3 region has the DNA TGTGCCAGCAGACGGACAGAGCCCTACGAGCAGTACTTC. Protein product: CASRRTEPYEQYF. The full variable domain, its missing parts supplied by reference TRBV28 and TRBJ2-7, is DVKVTQSSRYLVKRTGEKVFLECVQDMDHENMFWYRQDPGLGLRLIYFSYDVKMKEKGDIPEGYSVSREKKERFSLILESASTNQTSMYLCASRRTEPYEQYFGPGTRLTVT.

The rearrangement joins TRBV2 to TRBJ1-1; a possible D gene is TRBD1 (5 bases). The V gene lost 6 bases and the J gene lost 2 bases, with 10 bases spanning the gap. Germline V gene sequence: CDR1 SNHLY, CDR2 FYNNEI. The CDR3 totals 13 residues. The DNA for the CDR3 is TGTGCCAGCAGGGTGGGGCATAACACTGAAGCTTTCTTT. Amino acids: CASRVGHNTEAFF.

The chain joins TRBV6-4 to TRBJ1-1; D is perhaps TRBD1 (5 bases). The length of the CDR3 is 13 residues. V was trimmed by 4 bases and J by 4 bases, leaving 10 bases between them. CDR1 and CDR2 from the germline V gene are MRHNA and SNTAGT. CDR3 in DNA: TGTGCCAGCAGTGTCAGGGATGGCACTGAAGCTTTCTTT. As protein: CASSVRDGTEAFF.

The J gene is TRBJ1-2, the V gene TRBV25-1, with 9 bases fitting TRBD1. With V trimmed by 3 bases and J by 4 bases, 9 bases remained unmatched. The CDR3 is 16 amino acids. Germline assignment: CDR1 MGHDK and CDR2 SYGVNS. The CDR3 protein is CASSDHRTGESYGYTF. CDR3 sequence (DNA): TGTGCCAGCAGTGACCACCGGACAGGGGAGTCCTATGGCTACACCTTC.

This chain joins TRBV6-1 and TRBJ1-5; TRBD1 matches at 9 bases. J was trimmed by 9 bases and V by 7 bases; bases with no gene match: 13. CDR1 is MNHNS, CDR2 SASEGT, per germline. The CDR3 is 15 residues long. The CDR3 loop reads CASTFDRGFGWPQHF. CDR3 in DNA: TGTGCCAGCACCTTCGACAGGGGGTTCGGTTGGCCCCAGCATTTT.

This clone was recorded a few times. The V and J genes are TRBV4-2 and TRBJ2-7; 11 positions agree with TRBD2. V lost 2 bases to trimming and J lost 2 bases; unmatched junction nucleotides: 5. This CDR3 comprises 16 residues. Germline V gene sequence: CDR1 LGHNA, CDR2 YNFKEQ. The CDR3 loop reads CASSQLAGGLTYEQYF. The CDR3 DNA reads as TGTGCCAGCAGCCAACTAGCGGGAGGATTAACCTACGAGCAGTACTTC.

The rearrangement joins TRBV5-5 to TRBJ2-1; D may be TRBD2 (6 bases). CDR3 size: 15 residues. V lost 0 bases and J lost 6, with 13 bases in between. Germline CDR1 is SGHKS and CDR2 is YYEKEE (reference sequence). The chain's CDR3 is CASSLEAGLSNEQFF. The CDR3 region has the DNA TGTGCCAGCAGCTTGGAAGCGGGTCTCTCCAATGAGCAGTTCTTC.